The entry below gives a single T cell receptor beta chain sequence along with its context. Its antigen is unknown. These data originate in a study of cytomegalovirus exposure and HLA in healthy donors. Regarding the study as a whole: Diagnosis of cytomegalovirus status made by the classifier reportedly showed high specificity and sensitivity. The authors listed some 150 TCR beta chains as cytomegalovirus-associated. A later analysis by the authors found several of the most significant clusters apparently linked to common viral pathogens. Researchers left out some V segments, among them TRBV6-2 and TRBV6-3, as indistinguishable.

Germline V lookup: CDR1 SGHDT, CDR2 YYEEEE. Trimming left V 2 bases short and J 4 bases short, with 12 bases between. The CDR3 sequence is 14 residues long. It was with 60 Vbeta and 13 Jbeta primers that the PCR ran. Clones were read by immunoSEQ multiplex PCR, and TCRdb kept only the in-frame ones, dropping some. Among about 150,000 clones, 70% to 80% were seen once, and the ten largest hold less than 10%. The chain employs TRBV5-6 and TRBJ2-5; D may be TRBD2 (5 bases). The TCR sequence derives from a young man in good health and CMV-seropositive. Sequenced sample: PBMCs. The CDR3 DNA is TGTGCCAGCAGCTTCTCGTCGGCGGGAGAGACCCAGTACTTC. Its protein is CASSFSSAGETQYF. The full variable domain, rest sourced from reference TRBV5-6 and TRBJ2-5, is DAGVTQSPTHLIKTRGQQVTLRCSPKSGHDTVSWYQQALGQGPQFIFQYYEEEERQRGNFPDRFSGHQFPNYSSELNVNALLLGDSALYLCASSFSSAGETQYFGPGTRLLVL.